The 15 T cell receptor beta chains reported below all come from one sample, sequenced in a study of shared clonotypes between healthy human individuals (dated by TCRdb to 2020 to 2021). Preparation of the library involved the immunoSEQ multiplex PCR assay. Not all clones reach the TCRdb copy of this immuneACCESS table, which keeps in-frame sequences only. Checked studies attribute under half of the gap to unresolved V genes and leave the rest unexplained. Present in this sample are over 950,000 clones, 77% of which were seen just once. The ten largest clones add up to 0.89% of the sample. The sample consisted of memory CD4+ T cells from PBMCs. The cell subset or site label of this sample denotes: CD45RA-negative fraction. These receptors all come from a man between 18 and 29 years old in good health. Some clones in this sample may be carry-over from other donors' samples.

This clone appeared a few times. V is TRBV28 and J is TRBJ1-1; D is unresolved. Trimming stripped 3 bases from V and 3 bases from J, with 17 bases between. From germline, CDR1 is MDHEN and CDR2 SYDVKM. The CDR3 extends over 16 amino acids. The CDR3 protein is CASSFEILQPDTEAFF. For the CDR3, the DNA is TGTGCCAGCAGTTTCGAGATCCTACAACCGGACACTGAAGCTTTCTTT.

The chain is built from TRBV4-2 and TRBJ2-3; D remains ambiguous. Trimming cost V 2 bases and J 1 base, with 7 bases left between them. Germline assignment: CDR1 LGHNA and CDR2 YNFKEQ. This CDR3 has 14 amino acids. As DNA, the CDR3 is TGTGCCAGCAGCCAAACCCCGGGCACAGATACGCAGTATTTT. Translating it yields CASSQTPGTDTQYF.

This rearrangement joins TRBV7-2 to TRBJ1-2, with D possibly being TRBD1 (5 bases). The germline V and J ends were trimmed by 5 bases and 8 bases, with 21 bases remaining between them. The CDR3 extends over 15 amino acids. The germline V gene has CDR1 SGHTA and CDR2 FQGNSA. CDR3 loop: CASSRSTGEVKGYTF. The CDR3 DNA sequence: TGTGCCAGCAGCCGCTCAACGGGGGAGGTGAAAGGCTACACCTTC.

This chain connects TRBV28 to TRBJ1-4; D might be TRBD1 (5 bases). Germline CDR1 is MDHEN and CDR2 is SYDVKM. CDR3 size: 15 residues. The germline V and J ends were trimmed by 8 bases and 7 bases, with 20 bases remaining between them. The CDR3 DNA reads TGTGCCAGCGCCGGGCAGGGCATCGTGGGTGAAAAACTGTTTTTT. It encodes CASAGQGIVGEKLFF.

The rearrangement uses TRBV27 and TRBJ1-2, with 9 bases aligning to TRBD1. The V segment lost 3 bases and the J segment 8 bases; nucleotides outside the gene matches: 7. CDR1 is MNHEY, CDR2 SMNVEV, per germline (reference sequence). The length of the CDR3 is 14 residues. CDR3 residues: CASSFRDRVGGYTF. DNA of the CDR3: TGTGCCAGCAGTTTCCGGGACAGGGTTGGGGGCTACACCTTC.

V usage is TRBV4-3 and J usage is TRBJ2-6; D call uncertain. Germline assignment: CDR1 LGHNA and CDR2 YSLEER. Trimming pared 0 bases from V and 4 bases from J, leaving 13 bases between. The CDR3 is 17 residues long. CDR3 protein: CASSQEVLSVGANVLTF. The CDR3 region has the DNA TGCGCCAGCAGCCAAGAAGTCCTGAGCGTAGGGGCCAACGTCCTGACTTTC.

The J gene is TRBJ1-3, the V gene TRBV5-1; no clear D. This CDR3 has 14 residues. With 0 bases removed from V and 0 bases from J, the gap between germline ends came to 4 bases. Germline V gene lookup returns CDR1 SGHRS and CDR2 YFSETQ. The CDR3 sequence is CASSLENSGNTIYF. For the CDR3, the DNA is TGCGCCAGCAGCTTGGAAAACTCTGGAAACACCATATATTTT.

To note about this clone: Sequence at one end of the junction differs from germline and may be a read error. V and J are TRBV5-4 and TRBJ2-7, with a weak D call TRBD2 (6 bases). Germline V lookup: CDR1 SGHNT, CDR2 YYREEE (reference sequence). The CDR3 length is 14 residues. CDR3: CASSPRLDTYERYF. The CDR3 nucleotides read TGTGCCAGCAGCCCACGACTAGATACCTACGAGCGGTACTTC.

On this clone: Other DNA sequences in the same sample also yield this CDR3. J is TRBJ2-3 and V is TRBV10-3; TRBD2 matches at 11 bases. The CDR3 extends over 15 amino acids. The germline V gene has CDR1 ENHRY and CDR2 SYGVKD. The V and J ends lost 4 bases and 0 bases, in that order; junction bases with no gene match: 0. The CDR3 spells CAISGTSGSTDTQYF. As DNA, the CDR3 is TGTGCCATCAGTGGGACTAGCGGGAGCACAGATACGCAGTATTTT.

The chain's CDR3 is CASSLALPSYEQYF. The DNA of the CDR3 is TGTGCCAGCAGCCTAGCCTTACCCTCCTACGAGCAGTACTTC. This chain joins TRBV14 and TRBJ2-7; the D is unclear. This CDR3 has 14 amino acids. The germline V gene has CDR1 SGHDN and CDR2 FVKESK. The V end lost 4 bases, the J end lost 0 bases, and 10 bases lay between the germline ends.

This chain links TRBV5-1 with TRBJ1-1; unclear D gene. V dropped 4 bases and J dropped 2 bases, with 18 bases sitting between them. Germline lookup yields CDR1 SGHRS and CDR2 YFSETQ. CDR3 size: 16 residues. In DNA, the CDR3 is TGCGCCAGCAGCCCACTACCGGGCCGAGGTAACACTGAAGCTTTCTTT. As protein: CASSPLPGRGNTEAFF.

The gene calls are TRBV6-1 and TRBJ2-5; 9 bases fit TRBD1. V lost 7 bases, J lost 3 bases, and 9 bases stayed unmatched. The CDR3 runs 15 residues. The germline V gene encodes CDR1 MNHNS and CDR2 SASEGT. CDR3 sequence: CASNKRQGVKETQYF. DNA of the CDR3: TGTGCCAGCAATAAAAGACAGGGGGTAAAAGAGACCCAGTACTTC.

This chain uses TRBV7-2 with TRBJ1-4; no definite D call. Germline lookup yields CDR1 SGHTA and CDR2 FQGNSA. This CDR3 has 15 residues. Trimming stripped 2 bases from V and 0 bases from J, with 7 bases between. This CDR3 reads CASSLSPATNEKLFF. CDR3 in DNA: TGTGCCAGCAGCTTAAGTCCAGCAACTAATGAAAAACTGTTTTTT.

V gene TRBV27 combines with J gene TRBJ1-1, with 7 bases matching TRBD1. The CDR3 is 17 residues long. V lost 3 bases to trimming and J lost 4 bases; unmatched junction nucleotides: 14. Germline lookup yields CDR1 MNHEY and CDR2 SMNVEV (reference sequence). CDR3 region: CASSLDRKVSSFTEAFF. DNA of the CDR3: TGTGCCAGCAGTTTGGACAGGAAGGTTAGTAGTTTCACTGAAGCTTTCTTT.

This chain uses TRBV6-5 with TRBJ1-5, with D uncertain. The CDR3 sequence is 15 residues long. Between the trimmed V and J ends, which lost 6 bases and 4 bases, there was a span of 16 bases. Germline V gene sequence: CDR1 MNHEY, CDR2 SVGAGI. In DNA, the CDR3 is TGTGCCAGCAGAAAGGTTCTAGCGGGAAATCAGCCCCAGCATTTT. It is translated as CASRKVLAGNQPQHF.